A selection of T cell receptor beta chains follows, all from one sample in a study of persistence of HIV-infected CD4 T cells. The data were produced by immunoSEQ multiplex PCR, yet TCRdb's version contains in-frame clones alone and is incomplete. Among more than 15,000 clones listed, about four fifths were seen once. Their antigen targets remain unknown. The source material was CD4+ T cells sorted from PBMCs after roughly 18-hour stimulation, sampled from a patient who received antiretroviral therapy. Receptors were obtained from an adult man with HIV who was CMV-seropositive. Each CDR3 is given with its conserved first and last residue. The order of the fields is D gene, J gene, V gene, clone size, CDR3 protein, CDR3 DNA. A D gene is named only where the DNA matches it firmly. Where a row states a size, it is once, few, many or the class of an expanded clone; other rows omit it.

- TRBJ1-4 TRBV7-9 - CASSTGWTNEKLFF TGTGCCAGCAGCACAGGGTGGACTAATGAAAAACTGTTTTTT
TRBD1 TRBJ1-6 TRBV13 - CASSLSGQGASSPLHF TGTGCCAGCAGCTTATCGGGGCAGGGGGCTTCTTCACCCCTCCACTTT
TRBD1 TRBJ1-2 TRBV20-1 few CSATGGYGYTF TGCAGTGCTACAGGGGGCTATGGCTACACCTTC
TRBD2 TRBJ2-3 TRBV6-2/TRBV6-3 - CASSYGASGGATDTQYF TGTGCCAGCAGTTATGGAGCTAGCGGGGGGGCCACAGATACGCAGTATTTT
- TRBJ1-2 TRBV28 - CASSHRVGYGYTF TGTGCCAGCAGTCACAGGGTGGGCTATGGCTACACCTTC
- TRBJ1-5 TRBV5-1 - CASSLGPGDGQPQHF TGCGCCAGCAGCTTGGGACCAGGGGACGGTCAGCCCCAGCATTTT
TRBD1 TRBJ2-6 TRBV2 - CASREDRVGANVLTF TGTGCCAGCAGGGAAGACAGGGTTGGGGCCAACGTCCTGACTTTC
TRBD1 TRBJ1-5 TRBV4-1 - CASSHHRGQQQPQHF TGCGCCAGCAGCCATCACAGGGGGCAACAACAGCCCCAGCATTTT
- TRBJ2-7 TRBV16 - CASSPTSTTSSSYEQYF TGTGCCAGCAGCCCCACCTCTACGACATCGAGCTCCTACGAGCAGTACTTC
- TRBJ2-1 TRBV7-9 - CASSSSWGNEQFF TGTGCCAGCAGCTCATCATGGGGGAATGAGCAGTTCTTC
TRBD1 TRBJ1-1 TRBV5-6 once CASSFYDRDKNTEAFF TGTGCCAGCAGCTTCTATGACAGGGATAAGAACACTGAAGCTTTCTTT
- TRBJ1-6 TRBV9 - CASSVEAGSPLHF TGTGCCAGCAGCGTAGAAGCAGGTTCACCCCTCCACTTT
- TRBJ1-1 TRBV2 - CASKTGTGTEAFF TGTGCCAGCAAAACGGGGACGGGGACTGAAGCTTTCTTT
- TRBJ1-5 TRBV27 - CASSLSGVGTGRNQPQHF TGTGCCAGCAGTTTGTCAGGAGTCGGTACAGGGAGGAATCAGCCCCAGCATTTT
TRBD1 TRBJ1-5 TRBV27 - CASTPSGGGSQPQHF TGTGCCAGCACCCCCTCAGGGGGCGGGAGTCAGCCCCAGCATTTT
TRBD1 TRBJ1-1 TRBV7-9 - CASSKKGQGRGMNTEAFF TGTGCCAGCAGCAAAAAGGGACAGGGGAGGGGCATGAACACTGAAGCTTTCTTT
- TRBJ1-5 TRBV10-3 few CAISGGTESNQPQHF TGTGCCATCAGTGGAGGGACCGAGAGCAATCAGCCCCAGCATTTT
- TRBJ1-5 TRBV28 few CASSLGHSNQPQHF TGTGCCAGCAGTTTGGGTCACAGCAATCAGCCCCAGCATTTT
- TRBJ1-2 TRBV28 - CASSLPRGLNYGYTF TGTGCCAGCAGTTTACCCCGAGGACTCAACTATGGCTACACCTTC
- TRBJ1-5 TRBV18 once CASSPQGNNQPQHF TGTGCCAGCTCACCACAGGGAAACAATCAGCCCCAGCATTTT
TRBD1 TRBJ1-5 TRBV7-8 - CASSSGTGANSNQPQHF TGTGCCAGCAGCTCGGGGACAGGGGCTAATAGCAATCAGCCCCAGCATTTT
TRBD1 TRBJ1-5 TRBV28 - CASSRGQGKGNQPQHF TGTGCCAGCAGTCGGGGACAGGGAAAGGGAAATCAGCCCCAGCATTTT
- TRBJ2-3 TRBV9 - CASRGSGPTQYF TGTGCCAGCAGAGGTAGCGGACCTACGCAGTATTTT
- TRBJ1-6 TRBV14 - CASSQDLQWNSPLHF TGTGCCAGCAGCCAAGATCTTCAGTGGAATTCACCCCTCCACTTT
TRBD2 TRBJ2-1 TRBV28 - CASSGSGANDGEQFF TGTGCCAGCAGTGGTAGCGGGGCTAACGACGGTGAGCAGTTCTTC
TRBD1 TRBJ1-5 TRBV4-1 - CASSLSSRDRGQHQPQHF TGCGCCAGCAGCCTATCATCCCGGGACAGGGGACAGCATCAGCCCCAGCATTTT
- TRBJ1-5 TRBV19 few CASQLTGTGQPQHF TGTGCCAGCCAGCTTACAGGGACGGGTCAGCCCCAGCATTTT
TRBD1 TRBJ2-1 TRBV7-9 once CASSRQGNEQFF TGTGCCAGCAGCCGACAGGGGAATGAGCAGTTCTTC
TRBD1 TRBJ2-7 TRBV6-5 - CASTLQGTPNEQYF TGTGCCAGCACCCTACAGGGGACCCCAAACGAGCAGTACTTC
TRBD1 TRBJ2-1 TRBV10-1 - CASSEGTGVRGEQFF TGCGCCAGCAGTGAGGGGACAGGGGTCCGGGGAGAGCAGTTCTTC
- TRBJ2-3 TRBV3-1/TRBV3-2 - CASSQRGTDTQYF TGTGCCAGCAGCCAAAGAGGCACAGATACGCAGTATTTT
- TRBJ2-4 TRBV6-5 - CASSTVAKNIQYF TGTGCCAGCTCTACTGTAGCCAAAAACATTCAGTACTTC
- TRBJ1-2 TRBV5-1 once CASSPERDVGFYGYTF TGCGCCAGCAGTCCCGAGAGGGACGTGGGATTCTATGGCTACACCTTC